The 27 T cell receptor beta chains reported below all come from one sample, sequenced in a study of blood T cell repertoires in COVID-19. Clones were sequenced by immunoSEQ multiplex PCR, and TCRdb holds only the in-frame ones, with some missing. The data contain 70,000 to 85,000 clones, about 80% of them singletons. The sample consisted of peripheral blood. Source of these receptors: a human donor in a cohort sampled during active COVID-19.

The chain joins TRBV5-1 to TRBJ2-1; 14 nucleotides agree with TRBD2. The germline V gene has CDR1 SGHRS and CDR2 YFSETQ. There are 17 residues in the CDR3. Trimming took 3 bases from V and 0 from J; bases not matched to a gene: 2. Here the CDR3 reads CASSWGTSGSSYNEQFF. The CDR3 DNA is TGCGCCAGCAGCTGGGGGACTAGCGGGAGCTCCTACAATGAGCAGTTCTTC.

The chain joins TRBV3-1 (or the pseudogene TRBV3-2) to TRBJ2-6; D gene uncertain. The CDR3 covers 16 residues. Germline lookup yields CDR1 LGHDT and CDR2 YNNKEL (reference sequence). V was cut by 1 base and J by 0 bases, with 7 bases left in between. This chain's CDR3 is CASSQGLHSGANVLTF. CDR3 nucleotides: TGTGCCAGCAGCCAAGGACTCCACTCTGGGGCCAACGTCCTGACTTTC.

This chain uses TRBV12-3 or TRBV12-4 with TRBJ1-4; D not certain. There are 12 residues in the CDR3. The V gene lost 6 bases and the J gene lost 3 bases, with 5 bases spanning the gap. The CDR3 nucleotides read TGTGCCAGCAGGGCCTCTAATGAAAAACTGTTTTTT. Amino acids: CASRASNEKLFF.

CDR3 bases: TGTGCCAGCAGTTCCCCTCCGAAGGGAGGCGAGCAGTACTTC. It encodes CASSSPPKGGEQYF. V usage is TRBV28 and J usage is TRBJ2-7; D is possibly TRBD2 (6 bases). The germline V gene encodes CDR1 MDHEN and CDR2 SYDVKM. CDR3 length: 14 amino acids. Trimming removed 4 bases at V and 6 bases at J, with 16 bases between.

This clone was seen a few times. The genes are TRBV5-1 and TRBJ2-3; tentatively, D is TRBD2 (5 bases). Germline assignment: CDR1 SGHRS and CDR2 YFSETQ. CDR3 length: 14 residues. Between the trimmed V and J ends, which lost 4 bases and 0 bases, there was a span of 9 bases. The CDR3 coding sequence is TGCGCCAGCAGCCGACGGACTAGCACAGATACGCAGTATTTT. It codes for CASSRRTSTDTQYF.

The chain joins TRBV28 to TRBJ2-3; 7 nucleotides match TRBD1. The CDR3 totals 16 residues. CDR1 MDHEN and CDR2 SYDVKM come from the germline V gene. V dropped 2 bases and J dropped 4; count of bases not matched to a gene: 9. The CDR3 coding sequence is TGTGCCAGCAGTTTACTGACAGGGAGATCTGCAGATACGCAGTATTTT. Protein sequence: CASSLLTGRSADTQYF. The variable domain in full, completed from reference TRBV28 and TRBJ2-3, reads DVKVTQSSRYLVKRTGEKVFLECVQDMDHENMFWYRQDPGLGLRLIYFSYDVKMKEKGDIPEGYSVSREKKERFSLILESASTNQTSMYLCASSLLTGRSADTQYFGPGTRLTVL.

The chain uses TRBV28 and TRBJ2-2; TRBD2 might be the D (5 bases). Germline-derived CDR1 and CDR2 are MDHEN and SYDVKM. This CDR3 is built from 16 residues. V lost 5 bases, J lost 0 bases, and 13 bases lay in between. For the CDR3, the DNA is TGTGCCAGCAGTGTACGACTAACCGCGAACACCGGGGAGCTGTTTTTT. This codes for CASSVRLTANTGELFF.

J is TRBJ2-6 and V is TRBV19, with TRBD2 as a possible D gene (7 bases). V dropped 11 bases and J dropped 4 bases, with 18 bases sitting between them. There are 15 residues in the CDR3. Germline V gene lookup returns CDR1 LNHDA and CDR2 SQIVND (reference sequence). The DNA for the CDR3 is TGTGCCGCTCAAAGGGGGGGGCCCGGGGCCAACGTCCTGACTTTC. Residues: CAAQRGGPGANVLTF.

The genes are TRBV21-1 and TRBJ1-2. TRBV21-1 is flagged as a pseudogene. The CDR3 is made up of 16 amino acids. DNA for the CDR3: TGTGCCAGCAGCAGAGGACCGGGGGAAGCTAACTATGGCTACACCTTC. Its translation is CASSRGPGEANYGYTF.

V usage is TRBV9 and J usage is TRBJ2-7; D is possibly TRBD2 (6 bases). The CDR3 loop spans 16 amino acids. Germline values: CDR1 SGDLS, CDR2 YYNGEE. Trimming took 3 bases from V and 2 from J, leaving 18 bases between them. In nucleotides, the CDR3 is TGTGCCAGCAGCGCAACCTTAAGGAGCGGGCCCTACGAGCAGTACTTC. It encodes CASSATLRSGPYEQYF.

CDR3 nucleotides: TGTGCCAGCAGGAACCGGTCCGGGACACCGTATGGCTACACCTTC. Amino acids: CASRNRSGTPYGYTF. The chain uses TRBV6-6 and TRBJ1-2, with a possible D match to TRBD1 (6 bases). The CDR3 contains 15 residues. V lost 6 bases, J lost 5 bases, and 19 bases lay in between. Germline CDR1 reads MNHNY; CDR2 reads SVGAGI (reference sequence).

V usage is TRBV27 and J usage is TRBJ2-6; TRBD2 aligns across 12 bases. With V trimmed by 8 bases and J by 0 bases, 2 bases remained unmatched. The germline V gene encodes CDR1 MNHEY and CDR2 SMNVEV (reference sequence). CDR3 size: 16 residues. This CDR3 is CASRLAGDSGANVLTF. The CDR3 coding sequence is TGTGCCAGCCGACTAGCGGGAGACTCTGGGGCCAACGTCCTGACTTTC.

This clone was detected only a few times. The chain combines TRBV19 with TRBJ2-2; D is perhaps TRBD1 (6 bases). This CDR3 comprises 15 residues. The V gene lost 0 bases and the J gene lost 4 bases, with 9 bases spanning the gap. Looked up from germline, CDR1 is LNHDA and CDR2 is SQIVND (reference sequence). The chain's CDR3 is CASSIEGARTGELFF. In nucleotides, the CDR3 is TGTGCCAGTAGTATAGAGGGGGCTCGCACCGGGGAGCTGTTTTTT.

The genes are TRBV25-1 and TRBJ2-7, with D possibly TRBD2 on 6 matching bases. V lost 8 bases, J lost 7 bases, and 18 bases lay in between. Germline loops: CDR1 MGHDK, CDR2 SYGVNS. This CDR3 has 13 amino acids. This CDR3 is CASSLGWEEEQYF. The CDR3 DNA reads as TGTGCCAGCTCCCTCGGGTGGGAGGAAGAGCAGTACTTC.

The gene calls are TRBV11-2 and TRBJ2-3; 8 bases map to TRBD2. Germline CDR1 is SGHAT and CDR2 is FQNNGV. CDR3 length: 17 residues. The ends lost 2 bases at V and 3 bases at J; junction bases unmatched: 10. The CDR3 sequence: CASSLTAGGSGTDTQYF. Written as DNA, the CDR3 is TGTGCCAGCAGCTTAACCGCGGGAGGTTCGGGAACAGATACGCAGTATTTT. The whole variable domain, remainder taken from reference TRBV11-2 and TRBJ2-3, is EAGVAQSPRYKIIEKRQSVAFWCNPISGHATLYWYQQILGQGPKLLIQFQNNGVVDDSQLPKDRFSAERLKGVDSTLKIQPAKLEDSAVYLCASSLTAGGSGTDTQYFGPGTRLTVL.

The chain carries TRBV5-8 and TRBJ2-3; no clear D gene. There are 14 residues in the CDR3. The V gene's germline CDR1 is SGHTS and CDR2 YDEGEE. V was clipped by 4 bases and J by 2 bases, with 11 bases between them. The CDR3 reads CASSPRWSTDTQYF. The CDR3 nucleotides are TGTGCCAGCAGCCCCCGGTGGTCCACAGATACGCAGTATTTT.

The chain uses TRBV5-1 and TRBJ2-5, with 15 positions matching TRBD2. The CDR3 runs 16 residues. The J segment lost 6 bases and the V segment lost 4 bases, leaving 7 bases of the junction unmatched. Per the germline V gene, CDR1 is SGHRS and CDR2 is YFSETQ. The CDR3 spells CASSPGLAGGPKTQYF. For the CDR3, the DNA is TGCGCCAGCAGCCCTGGACTAGCGGGAGGGCCCAAGACCCAGTACTTC.

This chain uses TRBV19 with TRBJ2-3; TRBD2 aligns across 7 bases. Germline lookup yields CDR1 LNHDA and CDR2 SQIVND (reference sequence). CDR3 length: 16 amino acids. V lost 3 bases and J lost 0; bases outside the gene matches: 6. CDR3 DNA sequence: TGTGCCAGTAGTATCCCTCGCGGGGGTAGCACAGATACGCAGTATTTT. This translates into CASSIPRGGSTDTQYF.

CDR3 residues: CASEGQGANYGYTF. In DNA, the CDR3 is TGTGCCAGCGAGGGACAGGGGGCAAACTATGGCTACACCTTC. The chain recombines TRBV2 with TRBJ1-2; 12 nucleotides line up with TRBD1. The CDR3 is 14 residues long. V gave up 8 bases and J gave up 2 bases; unmatched junction bases: 3. Germline CDR1 SNHLY, CDR2 FYNNEI.

The rearrangement links TRBV4-2 to TRBJ1-4, with D hard to call. The CDR3 has 17 amino acids. V dropped 0 bases and J dropped 8 bases, with 19 bases sitting between them. Germline V gene data show CDR1 as LGHNA and CDR2 as YNFKEQ. Here the CDR3 DNA reads TGTGCCAGCAGCCAAGATCTAGTAGCGCGCCATCAAGAAAAACTGTTTTTT. Protein sequence: CASSQDLVARHQEKLFF.

The V and J genes are TRBV2 and TRBJ1-2; D perhaps matches TRBD1 (6 bases). V lost 7 bases to trimming and J lost 1 base, with 10 bases between them. The CDR3 has 13 amino acids. Germline CDR1 SNHLY, CDR2 FYNNEI. CDR3 nucleotide sequence: TGTGCCAGCAAGGGGGGGATTAACTATGGCTACACCTTC. It yields the protein CASKGGINYGYTF.

The V and J genes are TRBV28 and TRBJ2-3, with 10 bases aligning to TRBD2. With 3 bases clipped from V and 6 bases from J, the junction kept 9 bases outside the gene matches. From germline, CDR1 is MDHEN and CDR2 SYDVKM. The CDR3 loop spans 16 amino acids. CDR3 residues: CASSLASGGLWDTQYF. The DNA for the CDR3 is TGTGCCAGCAGTTTGGCTAGCGGGGGCCTGTGGGATACGCAGTATTTT.

The chain links TRBV19 to TRBJ1-2; the D gene is possibly TRBD1 (5 bases). CDR3 length equals 15 residues. Trimming took 3 bases from V and 4 from J, leaving 15 bases between them. Germline V gene sequence: CDR1 LNHDA, CDR2 SQIVND (reference sequence). The CDR3 coding sequence is TGTGCCAGTAGTATTGGAGTAGGGGAGGGCTATGGCTACACCTTC. Translation: CASSIGVGEGYGYTF.

The genes are TRBV30 and TRBJ2-4; 8 positions match TRBD2. The V gene end was trimmed by 3 bases and the J gene end by 8 bases; junction bases not matched to a gene: 6. Germline V CDR1 and CDR2: GTSNPN, SVGIG (reference sequence). CDR3 length: 13 residues. CDR3 DNA: TGTGCCTGGAGGCCTCCCGGGGGGGACATTCAGTACTTC. It is translated as CAWRPPGGDIQYF.

V is TRBV10-3 and J is TRBJ1-1; 9 nucleotides align to TRBD1. Unmatched junction bases numbered 9, after V lost 5 bases and J lost 5 bases. There are 15 residues in the CDR3. Germline V gives CDR1 ENHRY, CDR2 SYGVKD. The CDR3 loop reads CAISKGQGLRTEAFF. CDR3 nucleotides: TGTGCCATCAGTAAGGGACAGGGCCTGAGGACTGAAGCTTTCTTT.

The V gene is TRBV5-1, the J gene TRBJ1-2, with D tentatively TRBD1 (5 bases). From germline, CDR1 is SGHRS and CDR2 YFSETQ. The CDR3 covers 14 residues. Trimming cost V 0 bases and J 7 bases, with 13 bases left between them. The CDR3 DNA reads as TGCGCCAGCAGCTTGGGGAGCAGGGATGGTGGCTACACCTTC. Translation: CASSLGSRDGGYTF.

This clone appeared many times. The DNA of the CDR3 is TGTGCCACCACCCCGGGACTAGCCCAACCAAGCTCCTACAATGAGCAGTTCTTC. Amino acid sequence: CATTPGLAQPSSYNEQFF. The chain couples TRBV19 to TRBJ2-1, with TRBD2 identical over 9 bases. CDR3 size: 18 residues. V lost 10 bases and J lost 0; bases outside the gene matches: 16. Germline V CDR1 and CDR2: LNHDA, SQIVND (reference sequence).